This is a list of T cell receptor beta chains from one sample in a study of cytomegalovirus exposure and HLA in healthy donors. Generated by immunoSEQ multiplex PCR, the TCRdb table keeps only in-frame clones and is missing some. The repertoire holds some 120,000 clones, with roughly 70% as singletons. Sequencing was carried out using PBMCs. These receptor sequences come from a man aged 30-40 years in good health and CMV-seronegative. Both conserved end residues are part of each CDR3. The order of the fields is V gene, J gene, CDR3 protein.

TRBV5-3	TRBJ1-5	CARSRGLRGRYPAQPQHF
TRBV7-9	TRBJ2-5	CASSSGLDWETQYF
TRBV6-5	TRBJ1-2	CASRRSTGSYGYTF
TRBV6-1	.	CASSARTGGSYEQYF
TRBV4-1	TRBJ2-1	CASSQDRGILSYNEQFF
TRBV6-4	TRBJ2-1	CASSAGTVFHEQFF
TRBV14	TRBJ2-6	CASSQVPGVGANVLTF
TRBV11-2	TRBJ1-4	CASSLVREVNEKLFF
TRBV28	TRBJ2-7	CASKASHTITYEQYF
TRBV9	TRBJ2-1	CASSVTGGGYNEQFF
TRBV4-1	TRBJ2-3	CASSRTPRGDGTGGQYF
TRBV2	TRBJ1-2	CASRQGPNYGYTF
TRBV5-1	TRBJ1-2	CASSLGTGNYGYTF
TRBV6-1	TRBJ2-7	CASGQLNEQYF
TRBV15	TRBJ1-1	CATSRKEGTAFF
TRBV7-9	TRBJ2-2	CASSAPGQGSNTGELFF
TRBV7-2	TRBJ2-2	CASSFGGANTGELFF
TRBV7-9	TRBJ2-2	CASSLGTTNTGELFF
TRBV7-9	TRBJ1-3	CASSYPRQGKDWNTIYF
TRBV7-9	TRBJ2-5	CASSLTSGGPETQYF
TRBV5-4	TRBJ1-1	CASRYREMGTEAFF
TRBV20-1	TRBJ1-1	CSAYAGSEAFF
TRBV30	TRBJ1-3	CAWSVADASGNTIYF
TRBV7-9	TRBJ1-1	CASSLVLRTGGPEAFF
TRBV11-2	TRBJ2-5	CASSFGREGPYQETQYF
TRBV28	TRBJ1-5	CASSLRGIDNQPQHF
TRBV4-1	TRBJ2-7	CASSVGGTSYEQYF
TRBV7-9	TRBJ2-7	CSSSHDSYEQYF
TRBV27	TRBJ2-7	CASRSTGGRYEQYF
TRBV19	TRBJ1-2	CASSMGGFNGYTF
TRBV10-3	TRBJ2-5	CAISGGETQYF
TRBV7-9	TRBJ2-5	CAIIGGTTQETQYF
TRBV6-1	TRBJ1-2	CASRTGQGPGHGYTF
TRBV6-1	TRBJ1-2	CASSWTANNYGYTF
TRBV6-1	TRBJ1-6	CASSEGRDSPLHF
TRBV19	TRBJ1-2	CASSNPTGGASFGYTF
TRBV14	TRBJ1-2	CASSQGQNYGYTF
TRBV9	TRBJ2-2	CASSVVYYLRNTGELFF
TRBV4-2	TRBJ2-5	CASSLGTSGGFQETQYF
TRBV9	TRBJ1-3	CASSGQRGFGNTIYF
TRBV4-3	TRBJ1-6	CASSQEIDSPLHF
TRBV30	TRBJ1-6	CAWSSRGGDSPLHF
TRBV10-3	TRBJ2-3	CAISSRTSGGREVSTDTQYF
TRBV27	TRBJ2-5	CASSGRLAGPGYGETQYF
TRBV6-5	TRBJ2-1	CASSRGTGGYNEQFF
TRBV30	TRBJ1-2	CAWDDRVYGYTF
TRBV28	TRBJ2-7	CASSPLGGARQYEQYF
TRBV28	TRBJ1-1	CASSLRTNTEAFF